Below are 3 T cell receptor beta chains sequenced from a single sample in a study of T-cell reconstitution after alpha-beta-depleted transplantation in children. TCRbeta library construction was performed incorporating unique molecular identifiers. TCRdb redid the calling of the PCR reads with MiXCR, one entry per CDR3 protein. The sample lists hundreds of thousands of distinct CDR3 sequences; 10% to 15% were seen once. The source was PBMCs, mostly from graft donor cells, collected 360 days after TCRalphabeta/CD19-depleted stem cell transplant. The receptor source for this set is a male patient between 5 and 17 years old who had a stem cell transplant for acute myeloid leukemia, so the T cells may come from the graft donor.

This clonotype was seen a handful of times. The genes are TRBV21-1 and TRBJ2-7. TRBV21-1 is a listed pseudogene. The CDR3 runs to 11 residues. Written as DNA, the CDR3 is TGTGCCAGCAGCAAAGCCCACGAGCAGTACTTC. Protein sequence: CASSKAHEQYF.

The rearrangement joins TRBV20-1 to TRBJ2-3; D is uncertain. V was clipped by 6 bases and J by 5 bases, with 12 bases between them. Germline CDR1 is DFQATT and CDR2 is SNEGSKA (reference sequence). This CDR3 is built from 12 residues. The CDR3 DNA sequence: TGCAGTGCCGCCTGGACGCGAGATACGCAGTATTTT. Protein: CSAAWTRDTQYF.

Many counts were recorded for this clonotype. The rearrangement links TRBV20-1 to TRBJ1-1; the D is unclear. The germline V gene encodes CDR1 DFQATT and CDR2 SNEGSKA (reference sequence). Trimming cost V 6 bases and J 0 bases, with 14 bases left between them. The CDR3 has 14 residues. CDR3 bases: TGCAGTGCACTCCTACAGAGGCTGAACACTGAAGCTTTCTTT. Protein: CSALLQRLNTEAFF.